Below, 3 T cell receptor beta chains from the same sample are listed, as sequenced in a study of blood T cell repertoires in COVID-19 (dated by TCRdb to 2018 to 2021). The library was generated by the immunoSEQ multiplex PCR assay. Here the immuneACCESS table is served through TCRdb, limited to in-frame sequences with V and J called. Missing clones are a known gap in these copies; in checked studies unresolved V genes cover under half, and the rest lacks a known reason. Here the sample has 70,000 to 95,000 clones; about 91% occur a single time. Together, the top ten hold 5% to 6.5% of the sample. The sample taken for sequencing was peripheral blood. The receptor source for this set is a woman of 80 years or more with active COVID-19.

This chain joins TRBV4-3 and TRBJ2-7; weak D call: TRBD2 (6 bases). Germline lookup yields CDR1 LGHNA and CDR2 YSLEER. The germline V and J ends were trimmed by 1 base and 2 bases, with 12 bases remaining between them. This CDR3 comprises 15 residues. CDR3 DNA sequence: TGCGCCAGCAGCCAAGCTGCGGCGGGGACCTACGAGCAGTACTTC. Amino acid sequence: CASSQAAAGTYEQYF.

The chain is built from TRBV6-6 and TRBJ2-1; a weak D match, TRBD1 (5 bases). The CDR3 is made up of 14 amino acids. V shed 7 bases and J shed 0 bases, with 10 bases lying between them. CDR1 MNHNY and CDR2 SVGAGI come from the germline V gene (reference sequence). The CDR3 reads CASTRQSSYNEQFF. In DNA, the CDR3 is TGTGCCAGCACCCGACAGAGCTCCTACAATGAGCAGTTCTTC.

The chain recombines TRBV19 with TRBJ2-5, with 10 bases fitting TRBD1. CDR3 size: 16 residues. Germline CDR1 and CDR2: LNHDA and SQIVND (reference sequence). Trimming cost V 3 bases and J 5 bases; bases outside gene matches: 9. The CDR3 loop is CASSIRGGQGSETQYF. The CDR3 region has the DNA TGTGCCAGTAGTATCAGGGGGGGACAGGGGTCGGAGACCCAGTACTTC.